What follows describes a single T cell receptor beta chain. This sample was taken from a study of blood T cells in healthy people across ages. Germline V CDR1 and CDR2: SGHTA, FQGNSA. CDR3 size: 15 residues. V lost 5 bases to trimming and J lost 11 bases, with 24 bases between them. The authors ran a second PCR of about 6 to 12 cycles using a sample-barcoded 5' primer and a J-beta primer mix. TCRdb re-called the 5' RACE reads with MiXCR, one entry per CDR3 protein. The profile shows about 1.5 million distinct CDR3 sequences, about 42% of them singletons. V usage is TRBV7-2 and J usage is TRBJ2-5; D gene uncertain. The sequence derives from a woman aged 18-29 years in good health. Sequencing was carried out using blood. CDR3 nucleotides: TGTGCCAGCAGCCATAGCCCAGGTTCCACAAATAAGCAGTACTTC. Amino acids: CASSHSPGSTNKQYF.